The entry below gives a single T cell receptor beta chain sequence along with its context. The junction does not match germline at one end; this may be a read error. The sample originates from a study of blood T cell repertoires in COVID-19. The protocol was immunoSEQ multiplex PCR, while the TCRdb copy is restricted to in-frame clones and leaves out a portion. Of 150,000 to 200,000 clones listed, around 80% are singletons. The CDR3 consists of 15 residues. Germline-derived CDR1 and CDR2 are SSHAT and FNYEAQ (reference sequence). The receptor was isolated from a man aged 45-60 years who had recovered from COVID-19. This chain joins TRBV7-7 and TRBJ2-5, with 8 nucleotides matching TRBD1. Sequencing input: PBMCs or T cells enriched from blood (not recorded which). The CDR3 nucleotides read TGTGCTAGCAGCCGGGGGACAGGCGGAGAAGAGACCCAGTACTTC. Protein product: CASSRGTGGEETQYF.